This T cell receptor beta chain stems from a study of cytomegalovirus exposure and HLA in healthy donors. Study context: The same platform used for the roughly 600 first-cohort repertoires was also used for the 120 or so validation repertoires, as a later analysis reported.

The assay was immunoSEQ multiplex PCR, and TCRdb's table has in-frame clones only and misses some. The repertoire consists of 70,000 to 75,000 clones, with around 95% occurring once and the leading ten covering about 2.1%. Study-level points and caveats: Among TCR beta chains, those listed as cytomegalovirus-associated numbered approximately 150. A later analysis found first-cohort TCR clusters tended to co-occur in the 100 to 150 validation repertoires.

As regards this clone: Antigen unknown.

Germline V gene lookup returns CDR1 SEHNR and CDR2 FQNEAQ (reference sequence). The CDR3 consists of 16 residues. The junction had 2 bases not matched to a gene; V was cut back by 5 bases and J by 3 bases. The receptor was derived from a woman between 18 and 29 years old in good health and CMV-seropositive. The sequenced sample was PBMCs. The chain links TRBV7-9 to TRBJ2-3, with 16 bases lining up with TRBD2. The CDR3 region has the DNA TGTGCCAGCAGCAAGGGACTAGCGGGAGGGACAGATACGCAGTATTTT. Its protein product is CASSKGLAGGTDTQYF.